This T cell receptor beta chain derives from a study of regulatory T cells in long-lasting Graves disease. The germline V gene has CDR1 SGHTA and CDR2 FQGNSA. The V and J ends lost 5 bases and 2 bases respectively, with 9 bases between them. The CDR3 has 13 residues. Study-wide results and caveats: Persistent cases favored TRBV28, TRBJ1-2 and TRBJ2-5.

Specified time point: persistent/refractory GD, antithyroid drugs over 5 years with positive TRAb. Extracted PBMC RNA gave rise to the TCR library. Graves' disease diagnosis used American Thyroid Association guidelines. In this sample, this clonotype turned up many times. Its antigen is as yet unknown. Libraries of TCR beta came from iRepertoire HTBI primers plus Arm-PCR of CDR3 regions. TCRdb processed the multiplex PCR reads anew with MiXCR; each CDR3 protein has one entry. The data contain about 290,000 distinct CDR3 sequences, roughly a fifth of them seen just once; the ten biggest clones take up more than 55%.

The sequencing here drew on peripheral blood mononuclear cells (PBMCs), taken when the disease was refractory, from a patient treated with antithyroid drugs. The V and J genes are TRBV7-2 and TRBJ2-5; tentatively, D is TRBD2 (6 bases). The clonotype was recovered from a female donor with Graves disease. The CDR3 is CASSRGTQETQYF. The DNA of the CDR3 is TGTGCCAGCAGCCGCGGGACTCAAGAGACCCAGTACTTC.